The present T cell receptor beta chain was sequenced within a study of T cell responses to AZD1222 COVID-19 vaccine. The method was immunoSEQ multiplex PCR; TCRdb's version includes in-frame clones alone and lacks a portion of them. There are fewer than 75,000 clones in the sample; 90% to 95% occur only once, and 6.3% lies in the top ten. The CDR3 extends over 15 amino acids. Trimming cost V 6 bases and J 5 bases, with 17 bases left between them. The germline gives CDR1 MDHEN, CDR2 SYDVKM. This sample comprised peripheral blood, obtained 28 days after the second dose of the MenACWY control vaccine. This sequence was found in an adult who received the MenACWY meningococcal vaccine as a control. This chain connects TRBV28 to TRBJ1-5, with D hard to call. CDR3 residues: CASSPRWQTYQPQHF. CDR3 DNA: TGTGCCAGCAGCCCTAGGTGGCAGACTTATCAGCCCCAGCATTTT.